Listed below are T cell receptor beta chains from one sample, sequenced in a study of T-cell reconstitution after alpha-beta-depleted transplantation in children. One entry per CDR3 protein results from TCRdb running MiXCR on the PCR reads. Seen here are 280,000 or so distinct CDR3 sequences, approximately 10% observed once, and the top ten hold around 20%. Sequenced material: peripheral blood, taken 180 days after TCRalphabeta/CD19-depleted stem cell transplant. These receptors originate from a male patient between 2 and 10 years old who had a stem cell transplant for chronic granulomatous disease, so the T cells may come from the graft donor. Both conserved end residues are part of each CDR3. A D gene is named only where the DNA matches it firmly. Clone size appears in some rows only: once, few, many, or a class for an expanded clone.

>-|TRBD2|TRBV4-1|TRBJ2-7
TGCGCCAGCAGCCCCGATACTAGCGGGGGCAGCTCCTACGAGCAGTACTTC
CASSPDTSGGSSYEQYF
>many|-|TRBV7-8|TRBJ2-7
TGTGCCAGCTCGGTAACGGAAGCTACCTACGAGCAGTACTTC
CASSVTEATYEQYF
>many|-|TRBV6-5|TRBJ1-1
TGTGCCAGCAGTTACAAGGGCATGAACACTGAAGCTTTCTTT
CASSYKGMNTEAFF
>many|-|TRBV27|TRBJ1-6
TGTGCCAGCACTCGAGGGCACAGCTCCTATAATTCACCCCTCCACTTT
CASTRGHSSYNSPLHF
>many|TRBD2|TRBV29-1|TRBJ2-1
TGCAGCACACTAGCGGGCTTAAGCAATGAGCAGTTCTTC
CSTLAGLSNEQFF
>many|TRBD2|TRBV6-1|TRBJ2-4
TGTGCCAGCAGTGTAATTCTAGCGGGGGGGCTGGGCATTCAGTACTTC
CASSVILAGGLGIQYF
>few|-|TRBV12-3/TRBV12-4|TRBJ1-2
TGTGCCAGCAGTCCCCGGACAGACTACACCTTC
CASSPRTDYTF
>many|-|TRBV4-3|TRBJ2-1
TGCGCCAGCAGCCAAGATTTCACCGGTGGTGCCTACAATGAGCAGTTCTTC
CASSQDFTGGAYNEQFF
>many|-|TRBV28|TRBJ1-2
TGTGCCAGCAGTTTAGGTTTAGGCTATGGCTACACCTTC
CASSLGLGYGYTF
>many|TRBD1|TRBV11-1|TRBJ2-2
TGTGCCAGCACCTCCACGGCTGGGACAGGGCGGCCCGCCGGGGAGCTGTTTTTT
CASTSTAGTGRPAGELFF
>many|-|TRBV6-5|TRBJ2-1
TGTGCCAGCAGTTACTTAGGGCAGATCAATGAGCAGTTCTTC
CASSYLGQINEQFF
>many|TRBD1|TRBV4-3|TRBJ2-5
TGCGCCAGCAGCCAAGAGGGACAGGGCGGGCAAGAGACCCAGTACTTC
CASSQEGQGGQETQYF
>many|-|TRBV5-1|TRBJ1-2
TGCGCCAGCAGCTTGGTTGGGGCCCACGGAGGCTACACCTTC
CASSLVGAHGGYTF
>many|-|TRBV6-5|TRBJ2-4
TGTGCCAGCAGTTACTCGCGGGGGCCAGCCAAAAACATTCAGTACTTC
CASSYSRGPAKNIQYF
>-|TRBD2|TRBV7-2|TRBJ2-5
TGTGCCAGCAGCTTATTCGGGGGGGTAGAGACCCAGTACTTC
CASSLFGGVETQYF
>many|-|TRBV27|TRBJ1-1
TGTGCCTCCAGTAGATACATGAACACTGAAGCTTTCTTT
CASSRYMNTEAFF